Sequencing of this TCR beta chain was carried out in a study of blood T cell repertoires in COVID-19. For the study at large: Samples came from the United States, Italy and Spain, spanning acute and convalescent COVID-19. T cells, B-cell-depleted T cells, or PBMCs provided the cDNA or gDNA that served as material.

The data were produced by immunoSEQ multiplex PCR, yet TCRdb's version contains in-frame clones alone and is incomplete. There are around 230,000 clones in the sample; more than 75% occur only once, and more than 9% lies in the top ten. V was pared by 6 bases and J by 5 bases, with 10 bases of the junction left unmatched. The CDR3 has 15 residues. CDR1 is SNHLY, CDR2 FYNNEI, per germline. The Seattle patients joined while their infection was active and were tracked longitudinally afterward. V is TRBV2 and J is TRBJ1-5, with 7 nucleotides matching TRBD1. The TCR was taken from a man aged 45-60 years with COVID-19, enrolled during active disease. Sequenced input: peripheral blood. CDR3 region: CASRATRGGDQPQHF. DNA for the CDR3: TGTGCCAGCAGGGCGACTCGAGGGGGCGATCAGCCCCAGCATTTT. Full variable domain (outside the CDR3, taken from reference TRBV2 and TRBJ1-5): EPEVTQTPSHQVTQMGQEVILRCVPISNHLYFYWYRQILGQKVEFLVSFYNNEISEKSEIFDDQFSVERPDGSNFTLKIRSTKLEDSAMYFCASRATRGGDQPQHFGDGTRLSIL.